This T cell receptor (beta chain) was profiled in a study of identical twins (dated by TCRdb to 2016 to 2018). In the study overall: TCR alpha and beta repertoires from monozygotic twins, unrelated adults of various ages and cord blood were deep-sequenced to test whether fetal clonotypes persist. To rule out contamination, replicate twin experiments were performed at different times with different library preparation protocols. Summary of the overall study and its limitations: Because the same donors could not be followed over many years, conclusions were based on cross-sectional statistical analysis. Fewer insertions were carried by abundant cord blood beta clonotypes, a similar but weaker trend appeared in young adult naive repertoires, and no such trend appeared in memory repertoires. Zero-insertion analyses could be partly confounded by invariant T cells such as MAIT and iNKT, though diverse VJ usage argued against such confounding for most clonotypes. Excess twin sharing in beta out-of-frame sequences was weaker because fewer shared sequences lowered the signal-to-noise ratio. Out-of-frame TCR alpha sharing in monozygotic twins was systematically underestimated by recombination models, whereas sharing between unrelated individuals was in agreement with the recombination models. Out-of-frame TCR alpha sequences shared between twins showed an excess of low generation-probability sequences compared with coincidental sharing between unrelated individuals.

The library came from 5' RACE. TCRdb records Illumina HiSeq 2000 as the sequencer. A universal primer binding site was added through template switching, and the final cDNA carried a unique molecular identifier so that TCR cDNA molecules could be counted accurately. Specific primers in the conserved constant-segment region were used to synthesize first-strand cDNA for the TCR alpha and beta chains. Each cDNA library was double barcoded, with a SMART-Mk sample barcode plus Illumina barcodes, to control for contamination. Two successive PCR steps introduced TruSeq adapter sequences along with Illumina sample barcodes. TCR alpha and beta cDNA libraries were sequenced on the Illumina HiSeq platform with custom primers. The authors' pipeline ran thus. MiGEC processed the raw reads to extract unique molecular identifiers, while MiXCR was used to determine the CDR3 positions. Recombination models were inferred per individual with the repgenHMM and IGoR tools using an EM algorithm. Shared clonotype analysis was performed with the tcR package in R, normalizing sharing by the product of cloneset sizes. Out-of-frame nonproductive sequences were analyzed to study raw recombination free of thymic and clonal selection effects. The public reads were quality trimmed at Q25 with fastp and then assembled into clones with MiXCR by TCRdb, keeping productive beta chains. CDR3 protein duplicates are merged, each entry listing the most common genes and DNA. The V and J calls here are based on TCRdb, not the publication. In this sample the table shows around 290,000 distinct CDR3 sequences, less than 9.5% of which occur a single time. Approximately 7% of the sample lies in the top ten.

Every donor was a healthy Caucasian. The twin cohort consisted of three pairs of female monozygotic twins, all aged about 18 to 29 years. Positive isolation kits from Invitrogen were used to isolate the CD4+ and CD8+ T cell populations. This clonotype was observed at least ten times. The antigen it binds to is not known. No qualities accompany the bases; no much larger clone lies one base away. The CDR3 contains 15 residues, cysteine and phenylalanine counted. Only the CDR3 portion is preserved as DNA: 45 bases, with reading frame beginning at the first base. From V the trimming removes 6 bases and from J it removes 2 bases, while the gene matches leave 8 bases of the junction unaccounted for. These data also featured in a second study, about yellow fever vaccine responses in identical twins. The second source states: The T cell response to vaccination in identical twins was reported by the authors to appear partly convergent and partly personalized. In identical twins, the study followed T cell clones that responded to the vaccine with precision.

Sequencing was carried out using CD8+ T cells sorted from blood. The chain is encoded by TRBV12-3 or TRBV12-4 joined to TRBJ2-7; 9 of the junction bases match TRBD2. This receptor was taken from a woman in her late teens or twenties in good health. The CDR3 amino acid sequence is: CASSRPGTSPYEQYF. Read as DNA, the sequence is TGTGCCAGCAGCCGTCCCGGGACTAGCCCCTACGAGCAGTACTTC.